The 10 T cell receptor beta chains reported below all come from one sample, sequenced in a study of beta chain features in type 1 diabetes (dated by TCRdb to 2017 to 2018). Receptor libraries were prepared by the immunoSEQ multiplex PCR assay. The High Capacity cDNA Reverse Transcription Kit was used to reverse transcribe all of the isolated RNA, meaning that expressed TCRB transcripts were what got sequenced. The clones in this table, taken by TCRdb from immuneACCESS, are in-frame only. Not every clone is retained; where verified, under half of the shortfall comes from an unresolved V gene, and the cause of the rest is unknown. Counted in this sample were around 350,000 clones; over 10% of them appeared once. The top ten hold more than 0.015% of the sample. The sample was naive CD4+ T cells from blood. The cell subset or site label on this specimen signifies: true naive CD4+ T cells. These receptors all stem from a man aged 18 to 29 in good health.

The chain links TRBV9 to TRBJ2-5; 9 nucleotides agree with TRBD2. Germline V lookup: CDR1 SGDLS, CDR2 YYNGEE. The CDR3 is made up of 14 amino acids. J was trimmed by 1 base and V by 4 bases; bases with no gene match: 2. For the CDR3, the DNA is TGTGCCAGCAGCCCTAGCGGGACCCAAGAGACCCAGTACTTC. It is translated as CASSPSGTQETQYF.

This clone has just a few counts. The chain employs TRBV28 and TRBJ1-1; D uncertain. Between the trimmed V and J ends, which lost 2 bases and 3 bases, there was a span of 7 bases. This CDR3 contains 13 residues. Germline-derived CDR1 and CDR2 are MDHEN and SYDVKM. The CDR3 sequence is CASSLGADTEAFF. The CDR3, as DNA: TGTGCCAGCAGTTTAGGTGCGGACACTGAAGCTTTCTTT.

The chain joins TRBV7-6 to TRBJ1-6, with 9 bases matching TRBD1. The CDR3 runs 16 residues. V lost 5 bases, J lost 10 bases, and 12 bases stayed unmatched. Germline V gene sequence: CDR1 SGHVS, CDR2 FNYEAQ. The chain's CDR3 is CASSQTGTGIPSPLHF. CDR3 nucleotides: TGTGCCAGCAGCCAAACAGGGACAGGGATACCCTCACCCCTCCACTTT.

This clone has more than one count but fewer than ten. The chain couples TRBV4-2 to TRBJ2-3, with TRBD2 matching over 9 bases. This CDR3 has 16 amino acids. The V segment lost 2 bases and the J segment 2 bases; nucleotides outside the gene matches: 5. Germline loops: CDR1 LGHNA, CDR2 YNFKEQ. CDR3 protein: CASSQYSGGPTDTQYF. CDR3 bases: TGTGCCAGCAGCCAATATAGCGGGGGACCCACAGATACGCAGTATTTT.

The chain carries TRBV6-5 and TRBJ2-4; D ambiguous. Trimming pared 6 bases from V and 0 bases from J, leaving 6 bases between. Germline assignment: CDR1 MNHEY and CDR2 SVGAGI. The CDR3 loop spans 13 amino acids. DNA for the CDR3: TGTGCCAGCAGCCCATTAGCCAAAAACATTCAGTACTTC. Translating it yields CASSPLAKNIQYF.

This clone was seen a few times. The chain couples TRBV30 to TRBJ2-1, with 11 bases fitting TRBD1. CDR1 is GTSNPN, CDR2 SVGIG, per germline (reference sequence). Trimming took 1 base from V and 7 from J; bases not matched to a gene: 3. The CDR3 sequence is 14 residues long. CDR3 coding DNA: TGTGCCTGGAGTGATGGACAGGGGGCAAATGAGCAGTTCTTC. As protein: CAWSDGQGANEQFF.

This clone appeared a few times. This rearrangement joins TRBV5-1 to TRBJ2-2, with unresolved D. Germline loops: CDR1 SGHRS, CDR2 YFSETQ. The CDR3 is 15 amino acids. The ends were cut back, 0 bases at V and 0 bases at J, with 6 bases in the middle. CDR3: CASSLDTANTGELFF. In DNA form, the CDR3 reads TGCGCCAGCAGCTTGGACACCGCGAACACCGGGGAGCTGTTTTTT.

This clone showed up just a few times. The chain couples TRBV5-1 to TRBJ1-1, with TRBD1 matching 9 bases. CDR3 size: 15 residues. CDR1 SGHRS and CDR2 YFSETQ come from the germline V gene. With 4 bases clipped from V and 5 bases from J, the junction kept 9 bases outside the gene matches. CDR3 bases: TGCGCCAGCAGCAAAAGACAGGGGGATGCTACTGAAGCTTTCTTT. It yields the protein CASSKRQGDATEAFF.

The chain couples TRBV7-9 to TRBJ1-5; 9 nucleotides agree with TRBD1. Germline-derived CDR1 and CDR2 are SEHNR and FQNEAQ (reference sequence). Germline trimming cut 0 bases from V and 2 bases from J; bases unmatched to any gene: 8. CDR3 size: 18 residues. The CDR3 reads CASSLARGQGPGNQPQHF. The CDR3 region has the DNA TGTGCCAGCAGCTTAGCCCGGGGACAGGGTCCTGGCAATCAGCCCCAGCATTTT.

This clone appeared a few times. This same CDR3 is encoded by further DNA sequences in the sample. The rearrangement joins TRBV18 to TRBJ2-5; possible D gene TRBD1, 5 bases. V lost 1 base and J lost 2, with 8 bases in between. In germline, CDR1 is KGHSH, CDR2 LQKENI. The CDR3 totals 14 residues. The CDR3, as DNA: TGTGCCAGCTCACCACTATCAGGGCAAGAGACCCAGTACTTC. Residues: CASSPLSGQETQYF. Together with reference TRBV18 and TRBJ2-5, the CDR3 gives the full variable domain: NAGVMQNPRHLVRRRGQEARLRCSPMKGHSHVYWYRQLPEEGLKFMVYLQKENIIDESGMPKERFSAEFPKEGPSILRIQQVVRGDSAAYFCASSPLSGQETQYFGPGTRLLVL.